A selection of T cell receptor beta chains follows, all from one sample in a study of cytomegalovirus exposure and HLA in healthy donors. Assay used: immunoSEQ multiplex PCR; TCRdb lists only in-frame clones, some missing. The sample includes 150,000 to 200,000 clones, 70% to 75% of them seen just once. The sequencing sample was made of PBMCs. The receptors were sampled from a man aged 18 to 30 in good health and CMV-seropositive. CDR3s include the opening cysteine and the closing phenylalanine or tryptophan. A D gene is named only where the DNA matches it firmly. Clone sizes are given selectively: once, few, many, or a class where the clone is expanded.

>TRBV29-1|-|TRBJ2-5|-
CSVEAASRETQYF
TGCAGCGTTGAAGCTGCAAGTAGAGAGACCCAGTACTTC
>TRBV11-3|-|TRBJ1-4|TRBD1
CASSLGQAPEKLFF
TGTGCCAGCAGCTTGGGACAGGCACCGGAAAAACTGTTTTTT
>TRBV5-1|-|TRBJ1-5|-
CASSQGDYGNQPQHF
TGCGCCAGCAGCCAAGGGGATTATGGCAATCAGCCCCAGCATTTT
>TRBV13|-|TRBJ2-4|TRBD1
CASSWMGQTKNIQYF
TGTGCCAGCAGCTGGATGGGACAGACCAAAAACATTCAGTACTTC
>TRBV2|-|TRBJ1-5|-
CASTLISNQPQHF
TGTGCCAGCACACTGATTAGCAATCAGCCCCAGCATTTT
>TRBV7-9|-|TRBJ1-5|-
CASSLAARGNDQPQHF
TGTGCCAGCAGCTTAGCAGCCAGGGGTAACGATCAGCCCCAGCATTTT
>TRBV5-1|-|TRBJ2-3|-
CASAPGDRTDTQYF
TGCGCCAGCGCCCCGGGGGATCGTACAGATACGCAGTATTTT
>TRBV25-1|few|TRBJ2-2|TRBD2
CASSDRGLAGAGTGELFF
TGTGCCAGCAGTGACCGTGGGCTAGCGGGAGCTGGCACCGGGGAGCTGTTTTTT
>TRBV6-1|-|TRBJ2-1|-
CASNGNEQFF
TGTGCCAGCAACGGCAATGAGCAGTTCTTC
>TRBV27|-|TRBJ1-2|-
CASSPGQRTNYGYTF
TGTGCCAGCAGTCCCGGACAGCGTACTAACTATGGCTACACCTTC
>TRBV5-3|once|TRBJ2-2|TRBD2
CARSLGGGRPDTGELFF
TGTGCCAGAAGCTTAGGTGGCGGGAGGCCAGACACCGGGGAGCTGTTTTTT
>TRBV11-2|-|TRBJ2-2|-
CASSPRGLGWTGELFF
TGTGCCAGCAGCCCCCGGGGTCTGGGGTGGACCGGGGAGCTGTTTTTT
>TRBV29-1|once|TRBJ2-3|TRBD1
CSVWTGAQYF
TGCAGCGTTTGGACAGGGGCGCAGTATTTT